This T cell receptor (beta chain) was recovered during a study of Graves' ophthalmopathy and Graves' hyperthyroidism. Study outcomes and limitations: Between ophthalmopathy and stable hyperthyroidism, a 13-signature model drew a separation with approximately 90% sensitivity and just under 83% specificity. Prediction of ophthalmopathy progression reached 70.59% sensitivity and around 76% specificity.

Worth noting for this clonotype: Its target is not known.

This CDR3 spans 15 amino acids. V lost 0 bases and J 1 base, leaving 10 bases between the germline ends. From germline, CDR1 is SGHDN and CDR2 FVKESK. Certain patients, namely those with other autoimmune diseases, uncontrolled infections, pregnancy or lactation, were excluded. Reliance was placed on clinical symptoms, serum thyroxine, TRAb, thyroid ultrasound and orbital computed tomography for diagnosis. CDR3 regions of TCR beta were amplified from RNA transcripts. The first-round RT-PCR employed HTBI primers together with the Qiagen OneStep RT-PCR kit. A multiplex PCR was then performed as the second round. Each CDR3 protein gets one entry after TCRdb re-called the multiplex PCR reads with MiXCR. The table has 650,000 to 900,000 distinct CDR3 sequences, roughly 41% seen once.

The genes are TRBV14 and TRBJ2-7; D remains ambiguous. This clonotype originated in an adult man with Graves' ophthalmopathy. The sequenced material came from peripheral blood. The CDR3 region is CASSQDIGRSYEQYF. The CDR3 DNA reads as TGTGCCAGCAGCCAAGATATCGGCAGGTCCTACGAGCAGTACTTC.